This T cell receptor (beta chain) was sequenced in a study of regulatory T cells in long-lasting Graves disease. This clonotype has a count of ten or more. iRepertoire HTBI primers and Arm-PCR of CDR3 regions built TCR beta libraries. TCRdb re-derived calls from the multiplex PCR reads in MiXCR, one entry per CDR3 protein. The table includes 200,000 to 250,000 distinct CDR3 sequences, 20% detected once. Indicated time point: newly diagnosed GD, antithyroid drugs for less than 3 months. Scientists built the TCR library using RNA that was extracted from PBMCs. The CDR3 has 13 residues. The ends were cut back, 11 bases at V and 8 bases at J, with 19 bases in the middle. Germline assignment: CDR1 MNHNS and CDR2 SASEGT.

The chain combines TRBV6-1 with TRBJ2-1, with D perhaps assigned TRBD1 or TRBD2 (5 bases each). This TCR derives from a female donor with Graves disease. This sample comprised peripheral blood mononuclear cells (PBMCs), obtained at new diagnosis, from a patient treated with antithyroid drugs. The CDR3 coding sequence is TGTGCCGCAGGCCCGGGGCTGGGCGATGAGCAGTTCTTC. Translated, it gives CAAGPGLGDEQFF.